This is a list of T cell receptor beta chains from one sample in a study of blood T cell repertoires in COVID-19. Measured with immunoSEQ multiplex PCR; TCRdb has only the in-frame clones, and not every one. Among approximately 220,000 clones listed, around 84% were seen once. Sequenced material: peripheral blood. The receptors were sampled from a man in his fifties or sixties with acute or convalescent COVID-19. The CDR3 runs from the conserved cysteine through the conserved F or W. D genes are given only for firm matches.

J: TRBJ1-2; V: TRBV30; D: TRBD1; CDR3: CAWSPGQGAYGYTF
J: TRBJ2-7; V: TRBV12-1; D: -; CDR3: CASRLLQGRNYEQYF
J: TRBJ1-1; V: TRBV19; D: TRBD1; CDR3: CASSIEGASEAFF
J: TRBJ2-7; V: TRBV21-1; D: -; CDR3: CASSKGGQGGCEQYF
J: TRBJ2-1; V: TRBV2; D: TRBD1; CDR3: CASTRDRRSYSYNEQFF
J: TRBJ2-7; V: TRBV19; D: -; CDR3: CASSSSMTTSYEQYF
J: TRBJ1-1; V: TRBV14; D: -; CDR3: CASSQGFRFGGDTEAFF
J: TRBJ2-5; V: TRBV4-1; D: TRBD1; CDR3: CASSQTGTGGQETQYF
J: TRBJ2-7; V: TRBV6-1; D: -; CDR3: CASSEGTAYEQYF
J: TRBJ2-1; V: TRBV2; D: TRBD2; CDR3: CASSDLGLAGTEQFF
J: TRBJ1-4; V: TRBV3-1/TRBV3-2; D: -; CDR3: CASKRAGGEKLFF
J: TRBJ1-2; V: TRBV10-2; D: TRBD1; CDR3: CASSEPRTGLPGYTF
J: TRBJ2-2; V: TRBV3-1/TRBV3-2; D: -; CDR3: CASSQRLGYTGELFF
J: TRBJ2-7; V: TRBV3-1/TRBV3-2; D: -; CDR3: CASSSNRVGEQYF
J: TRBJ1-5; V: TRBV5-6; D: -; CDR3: CASSLRGGTQPQHF
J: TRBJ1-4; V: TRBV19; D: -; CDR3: CASSGDIAEKLFF
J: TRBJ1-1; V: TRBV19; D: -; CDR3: CASSAEQTTGMRWVTEAFF
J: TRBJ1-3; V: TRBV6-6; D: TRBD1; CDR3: CASSTGTERNTIYF
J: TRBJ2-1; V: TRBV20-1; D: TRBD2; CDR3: CSASSVAGAYNEQFF
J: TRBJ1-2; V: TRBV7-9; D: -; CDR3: CASSPISREPLNYGYTF
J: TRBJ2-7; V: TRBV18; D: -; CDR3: CASSPSNQGNPYEQYF
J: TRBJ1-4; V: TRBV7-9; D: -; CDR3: CASSPRQRLNEKLFF
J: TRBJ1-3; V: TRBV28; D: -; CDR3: CASSLFSGGLGGNTIYF
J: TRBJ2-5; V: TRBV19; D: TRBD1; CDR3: CASSARTGAQETQYF
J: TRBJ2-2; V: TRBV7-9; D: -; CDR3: CASTSEHTGELFF
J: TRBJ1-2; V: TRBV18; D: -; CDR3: CASSPLEYGYTF
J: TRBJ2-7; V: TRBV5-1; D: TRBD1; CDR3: CASSLGQGTLGYEQYF
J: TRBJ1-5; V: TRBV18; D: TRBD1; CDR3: CASSPRTGEESNQPQHF
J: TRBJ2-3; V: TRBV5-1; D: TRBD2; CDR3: CASSLIASGGVKDTQYF
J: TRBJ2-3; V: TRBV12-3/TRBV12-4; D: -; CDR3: CATQRQGQYTQYF
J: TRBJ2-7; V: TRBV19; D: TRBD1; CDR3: CASSIRPGQGAYEQYF
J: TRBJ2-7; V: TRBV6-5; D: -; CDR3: CASSTRGGEQYF
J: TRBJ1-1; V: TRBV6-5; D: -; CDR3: CASSTQGNARTEAFF
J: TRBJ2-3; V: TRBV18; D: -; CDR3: CASSRGGRTDTQYF
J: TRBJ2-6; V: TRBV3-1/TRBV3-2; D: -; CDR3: CASSHSLRGHSGANVLTF
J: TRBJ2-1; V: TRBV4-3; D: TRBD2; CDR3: CASSQDRAGGPGNEQFF
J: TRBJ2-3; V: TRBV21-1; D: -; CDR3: CASSKVEDRGNRNTQYF
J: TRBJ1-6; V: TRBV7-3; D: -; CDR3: CASSLSGAISPLHF
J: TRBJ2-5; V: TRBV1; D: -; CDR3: CTSKTSGEGGETQYF
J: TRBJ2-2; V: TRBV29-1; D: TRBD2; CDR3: CSVRLAGYTGELFF
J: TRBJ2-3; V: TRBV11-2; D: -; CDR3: CASRTGRGDTQYF
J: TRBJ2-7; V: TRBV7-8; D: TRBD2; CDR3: CASSFGGTSGGPYEQYF